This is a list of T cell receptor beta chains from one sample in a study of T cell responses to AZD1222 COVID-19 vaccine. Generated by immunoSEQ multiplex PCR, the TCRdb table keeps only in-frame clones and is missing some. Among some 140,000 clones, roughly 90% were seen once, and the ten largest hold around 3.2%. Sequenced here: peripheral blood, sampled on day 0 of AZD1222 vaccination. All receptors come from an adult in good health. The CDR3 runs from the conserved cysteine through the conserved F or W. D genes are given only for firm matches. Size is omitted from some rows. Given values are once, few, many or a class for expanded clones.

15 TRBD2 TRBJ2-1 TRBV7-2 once TGTGCCAGCCGTTCTAACCTAGCGGGGGGCAATGAGCAGTTCTTC CASRSNLAGGNEQFF
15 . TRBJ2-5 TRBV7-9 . TGTGCCAGCAGCCGGCTACCGGGGGCGGAAGAGACCCAGTACTTC CASSRLPGAEETQYF
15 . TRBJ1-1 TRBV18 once TGTGCCAGCTCACCACGGGACACGATAAACACTGAAGCTTTCTTT CASSPRDTINTEAFF
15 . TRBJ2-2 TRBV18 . TGTGCCAGCTCACCAAGACAGACTAACACCGGGGAGCTGTTTTTT CASSPRQTNTGELFF
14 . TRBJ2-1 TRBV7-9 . TGTGCCAGCAGCTTAGGAGCCGATTACAATGAGCAGTTCTTC CASSLGADYNEQFF
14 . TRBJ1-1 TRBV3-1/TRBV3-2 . TGTGCCAGCAGCCAAGGAGGGATCAGCACTGAAGCTTTCTTT CASSQGGISTEAFF
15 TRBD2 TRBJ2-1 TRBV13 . TGTGCCAGCAGCCTTAGCGGGGGGGCCTTTAATGAGCAGTTCTTC CASSLSGGAFNEQFF
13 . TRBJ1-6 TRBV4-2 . TGTGCCAGCAACGAGCCAGAACGTTCACCCCTCCACTTT CASNEPERSPLHF
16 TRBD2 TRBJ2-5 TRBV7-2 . TGTGCCAGCAGCTTAGGGCTAGCGGGGGGTACGAAGACCCAGTACTTC CASSLGLAGGTKTQYF
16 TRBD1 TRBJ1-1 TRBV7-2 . TGTGCCAGCAGCCCGAGGGGGCAGGGGGGGATATCTGAAGCTTTCTTT CASSPRGQGGISEAFF
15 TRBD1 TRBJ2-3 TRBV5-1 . TGCGCCAGCAGCTACCGGGACAGGGGATTAGATACGCAGTATTTT CASSYRDRGLDTQYF
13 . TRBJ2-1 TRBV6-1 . TGTGCCAGCAGTGAAGACCCATACAATGAGCAGTTCTTC CASSEDPYNEQFF
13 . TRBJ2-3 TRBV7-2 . TGTGCCAGCAGCTTAGGGGCAGCAGATACGCAGTATTTT CASSLGAADTQYF
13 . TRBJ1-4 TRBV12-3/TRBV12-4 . TGTGCCAGCAGTTTGGGGGGGCGTGAAAAACTGTTTTTT CASSLGGREKLFF
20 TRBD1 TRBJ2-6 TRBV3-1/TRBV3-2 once TGTGCCAGCAGCCAAGCGGCCTTGAGACAGGGTGGATCTGGGGCCAACGTCCTGACTTTC CASSQAALRQGGSGANVLTF
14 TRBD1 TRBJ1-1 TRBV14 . TGTGCCAGCAGCTTACAGGGGGCTGTCACTGAAGCTTTCTTT CASSLQGAVTEAFF
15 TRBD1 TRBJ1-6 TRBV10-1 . TGCGCCAGCAGTGAGTTCCGACAGGGTAATTCACCCCTCCACTTT CASSEFRQGNSPLHF
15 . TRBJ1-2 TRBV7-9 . TGTGCCAGCACACCAGGCCAACCGGGGGACTATGGCTACACCTTC CASTPGQPGDYGYTF
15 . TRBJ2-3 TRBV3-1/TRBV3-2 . TGTGCCAGCAGCCAAGGGGGCAGCTCCCCAGATACGCAGTATTTT CASSQGGSSPDTQYF
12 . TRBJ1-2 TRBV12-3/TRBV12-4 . TGTGCCAGCAGTTTAGGGGATGCTGGCTACACCTTC CASSLGDAGYTF
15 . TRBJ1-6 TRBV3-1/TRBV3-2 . TGTGCCAGCAGCCAAGACGTCCCTAGAGATTCACCCCTCCACTTT CASSQDVPRDSPLHF
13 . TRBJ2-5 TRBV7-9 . TGTGCCAGCAGCCCTCAGCCCGGAGGGACCCAGTACTTC CASSPQPGGTQYF
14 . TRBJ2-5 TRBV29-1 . TGCAGCGTTGGAACCCCGCAGGGGGGAGAGACCCAGTACTTC CSVGTPQGGETQYF
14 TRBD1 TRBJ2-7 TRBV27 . TGTGCCAGCAGTTTACGGGACAGGTCCTACGAGCAGTACTTC CASSLRDRSYEQYF
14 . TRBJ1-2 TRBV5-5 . TGTGCCAGCAGCTTCGACGCAGGGGAGGGTGGCTACACCTTC CASSFDAGEGGYTF
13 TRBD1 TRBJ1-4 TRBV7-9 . TGTGCCAGCAGCTTGGACAGGGGGCGAGGACTGTTTTTT CASSLDRGRGLFF
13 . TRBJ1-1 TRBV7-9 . TGTGCCAGCAGCTTAGTCGAGTCCCGGCAAACTTTCTTT CASSLVESRQTFF
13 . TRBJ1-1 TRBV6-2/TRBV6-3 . TGTGCCAGCAGTTACGGGGAATACACTGAAGCTTTCTTT CASSYGEYTEAFF
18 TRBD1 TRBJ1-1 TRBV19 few TGTGCCAGTAGTATAGGGTCGGGACAGGGGGCCTCGCGCACTGAAGCTTTCTTT CASSIGSGQGASRTEAFF